This entry concerns a single T cell receptor beta chain. Its antigen is not identified. The CDR3 length is 16 residues. J gave up 0 bases and V 4 bases, and 3 bases lay outside the gene matches. Germline CDR1 SGHRS, CDR2 YFSETQ. Using immunoSEQ multiplex PCR, the repertoire was profiled, and TCRdb retains in-frame clones only, with some absent. The sample consists of roughly 24,000 clones, about 88% of them appearing once. This entry is derived from a study of T cell responses to AZD1222 COVID-19 vaccine. Whole-study results and caveats: Elevations in Spike-specific TCR breadth and depth followed administration of two AZD1222 doses.

Sequencing was performed on peripheral blood, taken 28 days after the second AZD1222 dose. This TCR came from an adult who received the AZD1222 COVID-19 vaccine. The chain links TRBV5-1 to TRBJ2-3; 12 nucleotides line up with TRBD1. The CDR3 protein is CASSPGQGASTDTQYF. The CDR3 coding sequence is TGCGCCAGCAGCCCGGGACAGGGGGCGAGCACAGATACGCAGTATTTT.